This T cell receptor beta chain was identified during a study of blood T cell repertoires in COVID-19. Study context: Sources were T cells, B-cell-depleted T cells, or PBMCs; the material itself was cDNA or gDNA.

Germline CDR1 reads PRHDT; CDR2 reads FYEKMQ (reference sequence). The V gene lost 4 bases and the J gene lost 4 bases, with 8 bases spanning the gap. The CDR3 contains 12 residues. As originally analysed: Amplification from reference gene primers served as the basis for estimated nucleated cell counts. Measured with immunoSEQ multiplex PCR; TCRdb has only the in-frame clones, and not every one. V, J and clone size derive from that table, while D and trimming were established from the DNA sequence. This sample has under 250,000 clones, with 80% to 85% found just once. V gene TRBV13 combines with J gene TRBJ2-7; D is ambiguous. Sequenced sample: peripheral blood. This clonotype was obtained from a man aged 50 to 59 with active or convalescent COVID-19. The CDR3 DNA is TGTGCCAGCAGCTCGAGCCTTTACGAGCAGTACTTC. Its protein product is CASSSSLYEQYF.